This entry lists 5 T cell receptor beta chains sequenced from one sample in a study of Graves' ophthalmopathy and Graves' hyperthyroidism. As the template, RNA transcripts were used to amplify TCR beta CDR3 regions. The workflow started with a first-round RT-PCR run with HTBI primers and then moved on to a second-round multiplex PCR. TCRdb called the multiplex PCR reads again in MiXCR, with one record for every CDR3 protein. The sample includes about 640,000 distinct CDR3 sequences, about 40% of them seen just once. The material sequenced was peripheral blood. Receptor source: an adult man with Graves' ophthalmopathy.

This clonotype occurred many times. The chain couples TRBV6-6 to TRBJ2-5; 7 bases are shared with TRBD1. The J segment lost 3 bases and the V segment lost 5 bases, leaving 3 bases of the junction unmatched. Germline CDR1 reads MNHNY; CDR2 reads SVGAGI (reference sequence). The CDR3 consists of 13 residues. In DNA, the CDR3 is TGTGCCAGCAGTATACAGGGGAAAGAGACCCAGTACTTC. Translation gives CASSIQGKETQYF.

Comments on this clonotype: This clone may be a read error of a much larger clone one base away. The chain couples TRBV29-1 to TRBJ1-2, with 11 bases fitting TRBD1. The CDR3 spans 15 residues. Germline loops: CDR1 SQVTM, CDR2 ANQGSEA. Trimming cost V 4 bases and J 5 bases; bases outside gene matches: 9. Written as DNA, the CDR3 is TGCAGCGTTGTGGGCCGGGACAGGGGGGGGTATGGCTACACCTTC. Translation: CSVVGRDRGGYGYTF.

This clonotype was recorded at least ten times. V and J are TRBV7-8 and TRBJ2-5, with 8 bases matching TRBD2. Germline CDR1 is SGHVS and CDR2 is FQNEAQ. Unmatched junction bases numbered 13, after V lost 5 bases and J lost 5 bases. The CDR3 consists of 16 residues. CDR3 sequence reads: CASSPRGAGVMETQYF. CDR3 nucleotide sequence: TGTGCCAGCAGCCCCAGGGGAGCGGGAGTTATGGAGACCCAGTACTTC.

The rearrangement joins TRBV2 to TRBJ2-5; 11 bases agree with TRBD2. Germline values: CDR1 SNHLY, CDR2 FYNNEI. The CDR3 spans 15 residues. V gave up 3 bases and J gave up 9 bases; unmatched junction bases: 9. For the CDR3, the DNA is TGTGCCAGCAGTGACGGGGCTAGCGGGAGGTTGGCCCAGTACTTC. As protein: CASSDGASGRLAQYF.

On this clonotype: One end of the junction fails to match germline, which may point to a read error. V usage is TRBV10-3 and J usage is TRBJ2-7; tentative D call: TRBD2 (6 bases). The CDR3 totals 14 residues. From germline, CDR1 is ENHRY and CDR2 SYGVKD. Here the CDR3 DNA reads TGTGCCAGCAGTGAGTTCGGCGGGGCGGGGGAGCAGTACTTC. It specifies CASSEFGGAGEQYF.